This T cell receptor (beta chain) was retrieved from a study of cytomegalovirus exposure and HLA in healthy donors. The PCR contained 60 Vbeta and 13 Jbeta primers. Assay: immunoSEQ multiplex PCR; the TCRdb copy retains only in-frame clones and omits some. Here the sample spans tens of thousands of clones, 65% to 80% being singletons. Germline-derived CDR1 and CDR2 are LGHNA and YNFKEQ. This CDR3 contains 17 residues. Trimming took 0 bases from V and 3 from J; bases not matched to a gene: 9. The specimen was PBMCs. The TCR was taken from a man under 40 in good health and CMV-seronegative. The genes are TRBV4-2 and TRBJ2-5; 8 bases fit TRBD2. The CDR3, as DNA: TGTGCCAGCAGCCAAGACCCCAGTGGCGGGGGGAAAGAGACCCAGTACTTC. Amino acids: CASSQDPSGGGKETQYF.